The entry below gives a single T cell receptor beta chain sequence along with its context. This sample is drawn from a study of blood T cell repertoires in COVID-19. Study context: Sites in the United States, Italy and Spain provided acute and convalescent COVID-19 samples.

The CDR3 has 16 amino acids. Germline V gene data show CDR1 as KGHSH and CDR2 as LQKENI. The junction had 6 bases not matched to a gene; V was cut back by 5 bases and J by 6 bases. Original processing notes: The assay estimated nucleated cells by amplifying reference gene primers. Only in-frame clones appear in the TCRdb table, and some are missing; sequencing was by immunoSEQ multiplex PCR. V and J calls plus clone size are reproduced from that table; the DNA served to infer D and trimming. The sample includes approximately 140,000 clones, about 88% of them seen just once. This clonotype was sampled from a human donor with COVID-19, enrolled during active disease. The donor label of this sample is uncertain. This chain links TRBV18 with TRBJ1-6; 11 bases line up with TRBD1. Sequenced sample: peripheral blood. The CDR3 DNA reads TGTGCCAGCTCATGGGACAGGGGGGACCTTAATTCACCCCTCCACTTT. Its translation: CASSWDRGDLNSPLHF. Full variable domain (remainder filled in from reference TRBV18 and TRBJ1-6): NAGVMQNPRHLVRRRGQEARLRCSPMKGHSHVYWYRQLPEEGLKFMVYLQKENIIDESGMPKERFSAEFPKEGPSILRIQQVVRGDSAAYFCASSWDRGDLNSPLHFGNGTRLTVT.